The present TCR beta chain was sequenced within a study of T-cell reconstitution after alpha-beta-depleted transplantation in children. This clonotype appeared a few times. Its cognate antigen is unknown. Preparation of the TCRbeta library used unique molecular identifiers. TCRdb re-analysed the PCR reads in MiXCR, keeping a single row per CDR3 protein. The table has roughly 420,000 distinct CDR3 sequences, under 20% seen once. The V end was cut by 0 bases, the J end by 5 bases, with 13 bases between. This CDR3 comprises 14 residues. In germline, CDR1 is DFQATT, CDR2 SNEGSKA (reference sequence). Study-wide results and caveats: Diversity of TCRbeta at day 60 was high in some patients, arising from surviving recipient T cells and thymic progenitors.

The source material was PBMCs, mostly from graft donor cells, sampled 360 days after TCRalphabeta/CD19-depleted stem cell transplant. The chain is built from TRBV20-1 and TRBJ2-5; D is unresolved. The receptor was derived from a boy less than two years old who had a stem cell transplant for Wiskott-Aldrich syndrome, so the T cells may come from the graft donor. CDR3 in DNA: TGCAGTGCTAGAGATAGAAGGGTGTTGGAGACCCAGTACTTC. This sequence encodes CSARDRRVLETQYF.